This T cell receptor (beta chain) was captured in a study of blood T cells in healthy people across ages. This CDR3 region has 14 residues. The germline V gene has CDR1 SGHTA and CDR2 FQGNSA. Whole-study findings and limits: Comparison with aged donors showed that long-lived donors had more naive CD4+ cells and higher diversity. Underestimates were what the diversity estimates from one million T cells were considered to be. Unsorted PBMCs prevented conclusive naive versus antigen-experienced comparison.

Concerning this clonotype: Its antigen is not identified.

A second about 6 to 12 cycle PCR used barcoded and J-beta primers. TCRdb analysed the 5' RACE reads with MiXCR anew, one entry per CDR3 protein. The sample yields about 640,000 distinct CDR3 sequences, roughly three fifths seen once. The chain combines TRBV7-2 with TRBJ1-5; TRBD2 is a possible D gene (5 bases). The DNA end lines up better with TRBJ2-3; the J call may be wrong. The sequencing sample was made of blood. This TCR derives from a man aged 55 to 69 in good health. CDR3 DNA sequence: TGTGCCAGCAGCTCTCCGGGATCTGCAGATACGCAGTATTTT. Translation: CASSSPGSADTQYF.